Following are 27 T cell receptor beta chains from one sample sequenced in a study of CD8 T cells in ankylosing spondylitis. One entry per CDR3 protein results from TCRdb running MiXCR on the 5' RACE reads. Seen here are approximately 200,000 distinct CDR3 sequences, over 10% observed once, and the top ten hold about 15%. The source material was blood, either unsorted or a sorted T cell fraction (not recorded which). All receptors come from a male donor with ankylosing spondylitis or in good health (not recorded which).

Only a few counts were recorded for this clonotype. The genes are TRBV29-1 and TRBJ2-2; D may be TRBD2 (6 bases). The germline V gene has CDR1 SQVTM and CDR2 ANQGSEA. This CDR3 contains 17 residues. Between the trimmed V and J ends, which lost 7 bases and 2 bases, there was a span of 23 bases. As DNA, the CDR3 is TGCAGCGCCGAACTCGTGGGGGGATCCCTAAACACCGGGGAGCTGTTTTTT. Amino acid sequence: CSAELVGGSLNTGELFF.

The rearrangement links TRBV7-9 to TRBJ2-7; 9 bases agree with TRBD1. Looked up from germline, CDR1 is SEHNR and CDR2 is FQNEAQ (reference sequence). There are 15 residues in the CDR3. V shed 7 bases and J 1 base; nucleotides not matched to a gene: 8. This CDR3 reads CASTLTDRGSYEQYF. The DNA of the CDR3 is TGTGCCAGCACCCTCACCGACAGGGGGTCCTACGAGCAGTACTTC.

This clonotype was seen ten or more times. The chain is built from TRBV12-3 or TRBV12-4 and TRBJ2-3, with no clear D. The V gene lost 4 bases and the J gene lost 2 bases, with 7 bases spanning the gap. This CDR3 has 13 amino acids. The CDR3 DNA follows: TGTGCCAGCAGTTACGTCCCCACAGATACGCAGTATTTT. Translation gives CASSYVPTDTQYF.

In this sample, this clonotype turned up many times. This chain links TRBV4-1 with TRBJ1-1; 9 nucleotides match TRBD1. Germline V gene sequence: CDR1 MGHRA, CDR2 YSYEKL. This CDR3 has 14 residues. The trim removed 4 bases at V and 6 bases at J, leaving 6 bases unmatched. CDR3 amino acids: CASSPKQGASEAFF. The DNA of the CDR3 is TGCGCCAGCAGCCCGAAACAGGGGGCCTCTGAAGCTTTCTTT.

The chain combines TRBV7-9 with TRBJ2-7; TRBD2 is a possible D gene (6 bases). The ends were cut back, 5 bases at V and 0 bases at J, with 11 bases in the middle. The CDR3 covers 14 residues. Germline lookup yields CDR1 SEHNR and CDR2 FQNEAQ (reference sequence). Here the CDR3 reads CASSTPGDSYEQYF. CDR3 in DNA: TGTGCCAGCAGCACACCGGGGGACTCCTACGAGCAGTACTTC.

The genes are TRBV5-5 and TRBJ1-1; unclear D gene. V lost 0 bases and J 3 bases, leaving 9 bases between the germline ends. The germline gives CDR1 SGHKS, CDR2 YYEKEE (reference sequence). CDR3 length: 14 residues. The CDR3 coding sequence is TGTGCCAGCAGCTTGGCCCGGGGTCACACTGAAGCTTTCTTT. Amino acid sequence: CASSLARGHTEAFF.

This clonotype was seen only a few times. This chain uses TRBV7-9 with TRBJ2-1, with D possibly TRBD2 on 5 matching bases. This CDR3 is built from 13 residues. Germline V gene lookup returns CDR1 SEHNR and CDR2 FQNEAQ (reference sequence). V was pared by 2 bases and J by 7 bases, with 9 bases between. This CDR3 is CASSLTLANEQFF. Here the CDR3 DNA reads TGTGCCAGCAGCTTAACGCTAGCAAATGAGCAGTTCTTC.

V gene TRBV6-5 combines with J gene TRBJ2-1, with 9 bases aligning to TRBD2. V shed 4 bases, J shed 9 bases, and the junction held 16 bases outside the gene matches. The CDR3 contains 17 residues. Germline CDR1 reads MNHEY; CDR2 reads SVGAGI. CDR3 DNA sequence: TGTGCCAGCAGTTGGGCAACCGGGACTAGCACGGAGGGTGAGCAGTTCTTC. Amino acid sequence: CASSWATGTSTEGEQFF.

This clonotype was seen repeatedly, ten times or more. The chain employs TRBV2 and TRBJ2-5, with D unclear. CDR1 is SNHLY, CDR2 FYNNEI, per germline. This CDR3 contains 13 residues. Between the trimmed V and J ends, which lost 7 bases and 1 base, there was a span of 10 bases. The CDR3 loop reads CASKSRSQETQYF. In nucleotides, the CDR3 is TGTGCCAGCAAAAGCAGGAGCCAAGAGACCCAGTACTTC.

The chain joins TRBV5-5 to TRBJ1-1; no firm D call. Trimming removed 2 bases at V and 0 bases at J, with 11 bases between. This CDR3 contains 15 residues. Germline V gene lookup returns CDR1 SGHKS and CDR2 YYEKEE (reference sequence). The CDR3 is CASSFARNMNTEAFF. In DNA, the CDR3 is TGTGCCAGCAGCTTTGCCCGGAACATGAACACTGAAGCTTTCTTT.

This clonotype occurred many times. The CDR3: CATSRQYPGQGPPTDTQYF. Written as DNA, the CDR3 is TGTGCCACCAGCAGACAATATCCGGGGCAGGGGCCCCCCACAGATACGCAGTATTTT. The chain employs TRBV15 and TRBJ2-3, with D possibly being TRBD1 (6 bases). The CDR3 covers 19 residues. Trimming shortened V by 2 bases and J by 2 bases, and 23 bases separated the two germline ends. CDR1 and CDR2 (germline): LNHNV, YYDKDF (reference sequence).

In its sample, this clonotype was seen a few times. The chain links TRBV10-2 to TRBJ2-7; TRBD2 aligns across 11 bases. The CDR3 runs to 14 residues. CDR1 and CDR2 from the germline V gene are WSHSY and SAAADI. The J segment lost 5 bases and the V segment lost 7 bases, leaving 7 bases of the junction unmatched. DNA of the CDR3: TGCGCCAGCAATCCGGGACTAGCGGCCCACGAGCAGTACTTC. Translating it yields CASNPGLAAHEQYF.

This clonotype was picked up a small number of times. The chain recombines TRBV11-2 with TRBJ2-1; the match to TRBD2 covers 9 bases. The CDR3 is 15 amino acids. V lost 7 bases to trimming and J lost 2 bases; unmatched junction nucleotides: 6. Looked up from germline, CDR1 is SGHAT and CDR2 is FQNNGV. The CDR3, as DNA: TGTGCCAGCAATCTGGGACTAGCCACCTACAATGAGCAGTTCTTC. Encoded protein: CASNLGLATYNEQFF. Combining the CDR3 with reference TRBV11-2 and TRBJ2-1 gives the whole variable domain EAGVAQSPRYKIIEKRQSVAFWCNPISGHATLYWYQQILGQGPKLLIQFQNNGVVDDSQLPKDRFSAERLKGVDSTLKIQPAKLEDSAVYLCASNLGLATYNEQFFGPGTRLTVL.

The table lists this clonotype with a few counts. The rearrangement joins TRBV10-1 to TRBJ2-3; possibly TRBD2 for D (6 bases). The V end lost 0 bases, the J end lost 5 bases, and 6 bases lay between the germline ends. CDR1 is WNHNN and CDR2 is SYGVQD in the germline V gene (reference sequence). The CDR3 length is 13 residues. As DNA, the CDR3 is TGCGCCAGCAGTGAGTCGGGGGGAGATACGCAGTATTTT. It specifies CASSESGGDTQYF.

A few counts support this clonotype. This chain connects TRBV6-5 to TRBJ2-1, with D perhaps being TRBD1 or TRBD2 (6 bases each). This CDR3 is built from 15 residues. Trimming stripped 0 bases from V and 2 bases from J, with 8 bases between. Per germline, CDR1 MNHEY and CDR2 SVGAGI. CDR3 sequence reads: CASSYSGGAYNEQFF. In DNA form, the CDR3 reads TGTGCCAGCAGTTACTCCGGGGGCGCCTACAATGAGCAGTTCTTC.

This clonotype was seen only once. Here the CDR3 reads CASSVDMNTEAFF. DNA for the CDR3: TGTGCCAGCAGCGTAGATATGAACACTGAAGCTTTCTTT. The V gene is TRBV9, the J gene TRBJ1-1; D is undetermined. CDR3 length equals 13 residues. CDR1 is SGDLS and CDR2 is YYNGEE in the germline V gene. Trimming shortened V by 0 bases and J by 0 bases, and 3 bases separated the two germline ends.

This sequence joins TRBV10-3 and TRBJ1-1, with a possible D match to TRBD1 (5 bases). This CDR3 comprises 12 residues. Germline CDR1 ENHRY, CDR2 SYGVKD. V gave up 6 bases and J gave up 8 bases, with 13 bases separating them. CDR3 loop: CAIRGPLNEAFF. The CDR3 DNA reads TGTGCCATCAGGGGACCGCTTAACGAAGCTTTCTTT.

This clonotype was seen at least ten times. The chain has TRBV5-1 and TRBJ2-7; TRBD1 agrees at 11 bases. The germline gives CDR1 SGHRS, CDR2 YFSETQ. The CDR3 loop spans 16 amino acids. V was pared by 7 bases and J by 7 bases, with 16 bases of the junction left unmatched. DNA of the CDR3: TGCGCCAGCGCCACTCCCGGAGGGGGACAGGGGGGAGAGCAGTACTTC. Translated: CASATPGGGQGGEQYF.

CDR3 in amino acids: CATSDTRTSGRDTDTQYF. In DNA form, the CDR3 reads TGTGCCACCAGTGATACAAGGACTAGCGGGAGGGATACAGATACGCAGTATTTT. The chain employs TRBV24-1 and TRBJ2-3, with 15 bases that match TRBD2. The germline gives CDR1 KGHDR, CDR2 SFDVKD. The CDR3 is 18 residues long. J gave up 3 bases and V 3 bases, and 6 bases lay outside the gene matches.

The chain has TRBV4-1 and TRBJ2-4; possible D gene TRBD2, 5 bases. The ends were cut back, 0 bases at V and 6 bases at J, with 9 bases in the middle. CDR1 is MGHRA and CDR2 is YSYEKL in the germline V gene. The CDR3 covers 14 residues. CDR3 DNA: TGCGCCAGCAGCCAAGATCGCCGGGGAAACATTCAGTACTTC. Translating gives CASSQDRRGNIQYF.

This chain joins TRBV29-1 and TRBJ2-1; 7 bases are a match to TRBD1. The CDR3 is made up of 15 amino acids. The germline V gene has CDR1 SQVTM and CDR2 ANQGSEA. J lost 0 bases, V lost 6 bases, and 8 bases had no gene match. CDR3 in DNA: TGCAGCGTCCCCACAGGGGACAGCTCCTACAATGAGCAGTTCTTC. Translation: CSVPTGDSSYNEQFF.

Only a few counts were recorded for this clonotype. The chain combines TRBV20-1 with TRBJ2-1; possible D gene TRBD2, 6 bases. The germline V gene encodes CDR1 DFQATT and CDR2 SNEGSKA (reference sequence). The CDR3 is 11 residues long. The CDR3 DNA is TGCAGCGCTCACGGCGGGGATGAGCAGTTCTTC. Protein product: CSAHGGDEQFF.

The CDR3 region has the DNA TGCGCCAGCTCCCCCGGGACAGGGGGCTGGAAAGATACGCAGTATTTT. It translates to CASSPGTGGWKDTQYF. This sequence joins TRBV5-1 and TRBJ2-3; 12 bases fit TRBD1. J lost 5 bases, V lost 7 bases, and 11 bases had no gene match. CDR1 and CDR2 from the germline V gene are SGHRS and YFSETQ. This CDR3 comprises 16 residues.

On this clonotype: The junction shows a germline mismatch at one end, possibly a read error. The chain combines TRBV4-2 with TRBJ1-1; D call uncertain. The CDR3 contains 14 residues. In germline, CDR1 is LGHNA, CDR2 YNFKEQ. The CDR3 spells CAISPGLICCEAFF. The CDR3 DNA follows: TGTGCCATCAGCCCCGGGCTCATCTGCTGTGAAGCTTTCTTT.

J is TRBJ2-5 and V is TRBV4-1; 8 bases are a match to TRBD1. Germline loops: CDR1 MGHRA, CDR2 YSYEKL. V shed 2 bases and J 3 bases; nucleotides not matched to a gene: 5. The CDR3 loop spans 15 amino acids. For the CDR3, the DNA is TGCGCCAGCAGCCAACCGAACAGGGGGGAAGAGACCCAGTACTTC. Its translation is CASSQPNRGEETQYF.

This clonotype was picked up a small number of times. The CDR3, as DNA: TGCGCCAGCAGCCAAGATGGTGGACTAGAGGTGGCTGGGGCCAACGTCCTGACTTTC. It translates to CASSQDGGLEVAGANVLTF. The chain employs TRBV4-1 and TRBJ2-6; 7 nucleotides line up with TRBD2. Germline CDR1 and CDR2: MGHRA and YSYEKL. The CDR3 sequence is 19 residues long. The V gene end was trimmed by 0 bases and the J gene end by 2 bases; junction bases not matched to a gene: 10.

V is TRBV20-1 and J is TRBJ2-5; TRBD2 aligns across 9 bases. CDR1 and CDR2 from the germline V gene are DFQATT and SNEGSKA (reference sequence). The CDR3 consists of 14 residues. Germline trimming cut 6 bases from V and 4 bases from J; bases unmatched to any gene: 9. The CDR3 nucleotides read TGCAGTGCCATCCCTGAACTAGCGGGAGAGACCCAGTACTTC. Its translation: CSAIPELAGETQYF.